Below, one TCR beta chain is given with its context. An end of the junction differs from the germline gene, which may be a read error. The entry originates in a study of tumor-infiltrating lymphocytes in primary liver carcinoma. The source material, 20-30 mg of unsorted bulk tissue, was used to co-extract RNA and DNA. No treatment had been given to the patients, who were chronically infected with HBV. The germline CDR1 and CDR2 sequences are SGHAT and FQNNGV. The CDR3 has 15 residues. Reverse transcription of 500 to 650 ng total RNA with a constant-region primer produced TCR beta cDNA. Sequencing libraries for TCR beta derived from three nested multiplex PCR rounds that used slightly modified ARM-PCR. In the first two PCR rounds, TRBV1-TRBV30 forward primers were paired with a C-beta reverse primer, and each round lasted about 9 cycles. MiXCR was run by TCRdb on the multiplex PCR reads, yielding one entry per CDR3 protein. The profile shows about 37,000 distinct CDR3 sequences, roughly 74% of them singletons.

The clonotype comes from a man aged 35-49 years with primary liver carcinoma and hepatitis B virus infection. Sequencing input: tumor-adjacent normal liver tissue. The V and J genes are TRBV11-2 and TRBJ2-1; the match to TRBD2 covers 7 bases. The J call is in doubt because the DNA end fits TRBJ2-7 better. The CDR3 bases are TGCGCCAGCAGCTTAGTGTCGGGGGGAGGTAGTGAGCAGTACTTC. This translates into CASSLVSGGGSEQYF.